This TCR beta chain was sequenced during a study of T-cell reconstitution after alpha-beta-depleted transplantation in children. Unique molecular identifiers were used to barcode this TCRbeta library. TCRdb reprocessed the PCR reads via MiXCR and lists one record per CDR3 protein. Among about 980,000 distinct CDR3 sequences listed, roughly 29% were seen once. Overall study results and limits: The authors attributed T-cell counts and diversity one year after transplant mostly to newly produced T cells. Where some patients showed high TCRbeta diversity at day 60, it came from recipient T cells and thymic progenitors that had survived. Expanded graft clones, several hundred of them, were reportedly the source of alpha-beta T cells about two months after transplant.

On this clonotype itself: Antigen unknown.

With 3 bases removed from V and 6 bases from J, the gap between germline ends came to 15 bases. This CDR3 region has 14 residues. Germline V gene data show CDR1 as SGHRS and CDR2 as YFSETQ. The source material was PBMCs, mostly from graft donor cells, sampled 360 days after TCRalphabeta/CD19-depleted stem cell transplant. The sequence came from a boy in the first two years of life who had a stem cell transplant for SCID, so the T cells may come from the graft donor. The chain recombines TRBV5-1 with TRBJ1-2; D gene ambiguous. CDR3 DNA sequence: TGCGCCAGCAGCTCGGGATGGCAGGTGGATGGCTACACCTTC. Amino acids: CASSSGWQVDGYTF.